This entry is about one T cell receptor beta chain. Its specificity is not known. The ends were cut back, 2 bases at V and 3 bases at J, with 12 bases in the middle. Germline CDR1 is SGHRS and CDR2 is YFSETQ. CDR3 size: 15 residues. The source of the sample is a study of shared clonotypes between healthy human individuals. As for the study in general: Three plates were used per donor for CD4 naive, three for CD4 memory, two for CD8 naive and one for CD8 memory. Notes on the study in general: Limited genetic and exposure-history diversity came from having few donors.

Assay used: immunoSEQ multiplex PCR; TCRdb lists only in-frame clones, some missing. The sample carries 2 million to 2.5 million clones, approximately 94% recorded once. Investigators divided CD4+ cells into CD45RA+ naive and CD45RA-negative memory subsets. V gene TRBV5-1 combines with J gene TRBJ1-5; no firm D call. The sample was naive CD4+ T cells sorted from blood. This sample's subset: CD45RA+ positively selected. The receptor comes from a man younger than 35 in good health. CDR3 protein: CASSFGGGPNQPQHF. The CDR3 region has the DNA TGCGCCAGCAGCTTCGGAGGCGGTCCCAATCAGCCCCAGCATTTT.